A selection of T cell receptor beta chains follows, all from one sample in a study of T cells in Graves' hyperthyroidism and ophthalmopathy. TCRdb re-called the multiplex PCR reads through MiXCR, storing one row per CDR3 protein. The data show around 420,000 distinct CDR3 sequences, more than 15% seen once. Sample: blood. All receptors come from a woman younger than 30 with Graves' hyperthyroidism. Each CDR3 is given with its conserved first and last residue. A D gene is named only where the DNA matches it firmly. Expanded clones are given a class, and other clones once, few, many or no size at all.

J gene: TRBJ2-7
V gene: TRBV7-9
D gene: TRBD1
clone size: many
CDR3 protein: CASSLGDRGDEQYF
CDR3 DNA: TGTGCCAGCAGCTTAGGGGACAGGGGGGACGAGCAGTACTTC

J gene: TRBJ2-3
V gene: TRBV2
D gene: NA
clone size: many
CDR3 protein: CASRRGTGSGAGAKDTQYF
CDR3 DNA: TGTGCCAGCAGGCGGGGGACAGGGAGCGGAGCGGGGGCGAAAGATACGCAGTATTTT

J gene: TRBJ1-1
V gene: TRBV12-3/TRBV12-4
D gene: NA
clone size: NA
CDR3 protein: CASSLRANVQREDTEAFF
CDR3 DNA: TGTGCCAGCAGTTTAAGGGCTAATGTTCAGCGGGAGGACACTGAAGCTTTCTTT

J gene: TRBJ1-1
V gene: TRBV24-1
D gene: NA
clone size: NA
CDR3 protein: CATSESGRTEAFF
CDR3 DNA: TGTGCCACCAGTGAGTCAGGGCGAACTGAAGCTTTCTTT

J gene: TRBJ1-4
V gene: TRBV13
D gene: NA
clone size: NA
CDR3 protein: CASSLGPGTNEKLFF
CDR3 DNA: TGTGCCAGCAGCTTAGGTCCGGGCACTAATGAAAAACTGTTTTTT

J gene: TRBJ2-7
V gene: TRBV12-3/TRBV12-4
D gene: NA
clone size: many
CDR3 protein: CASSLRRYEQYF
CDR3 DNA: TGTGCCAGCAGTTTACGGCGGTACGAGCAGTACTTC

J gene: TRBJ1-2
V gene: TRBV5-5
D gene: NA
clone size: many
CDR3 protein: CASSLGIPYYGYTF
CDR3 DNA: TGTGCCAGCAGCTTGGGGATTCCCTACTATGGCTACACCTTC

J gene: TRBJ2-1
V gene: TRBV20-1
D gene: NA
clone size: many
CDR3 protein: CSARSSAEHNEQFF
CDR3 DNA: TGCAGTGCTAGGTCGTCGGCAGAACACAATGAGCAGTTCTTC

J gene: TRBJ1-6
V gene: TRBV7-2
D gene: NA
clone size: NA
CDR3 protein: CASSPHQGSSPLRF
CDR3 DNA: TGTGCCAGCAGCCCTCACCAGGGAAGTTCACCCCTCCGCTTT

J gene: TRBJ2-7
V gene: TRBV11-2
D gene: NA
clone size: many
CDR3 protein: CASSLAHSPYEQYF
CDR3 DNA: TGTGCCAGCAGCTTAGCCCACAGTCCCTACGAGCAGTACTTC

J gene: TRBJ1-5
V gene: TRBV12-3/TRBV12-4
D gene: NA
clone size: many
CDR3 protein: CASSLGTKGNQPQHF
CDR3 DNA: TGTGCCAGCAGCCTTGGGACCAAGGGCAATCAGCCCCAGCATTTT

J gene: TRBJ2-7
V gene: TRBV13
D gene: TRBD2
clone size: many
CDR3 protein: CASSLGLAGGGHEQYF
CDR3 DNA: TGTGCCAGCAGCTTAGGACTAGCGGGAGGAGGCCACGAGCAGTACTTC

J gene: TRBJ2-3
V gene: TRBV9
D gene: NA
clone size: many
CDR3 protein: CASSAPRVSGLTDTQYF
CDR3 DNA: TGTGCCAGCAGCGCGCCGCGGGTAAGCGGACTCACAGATACGCAGTATTTT

J gene: TRBJ2-7
V gene: TRBV27
D gene: TRBD1
clone size: few
CDR3 protein: CASSLGTGGNYEQYF
CDR3 DNA: TGTGCCAGCAGTTTAGGGACAGGAGGAAACTACGAGCAGTACTTC

J gene: TRBJ2-3
V gene: TRBV5-1
D gene: TRBD1
clone size: few
CDR3 protein: CASSTWRQGSTDTQYF
CDR3 DNA: TGCGCCAGCAGCACCTGGCGACAGGGTAGCACAGATACGCAGTATTTT

J gene: TRBJ1-1
V gene: TRBV5-5
D gene: NA
clone size: many
CDR3 protein: CASSFQDPNTEAFF
CDR3 DNA: TGTGCCAGCAGCTTCCAGGACCCTAACACTGAAGCTTTCTTT

J gene: TRBJ2-5
V gene: TRBV6-2/TRBV6-3
D gene: TRBD2
clone size: many
CDR3 protein: CASSPPERGAYQETQYF
CDR3 DNA: TGTGCCAGCAGTCCCCCGGAGCGGGGAGCGTACCAAGAGACCCAGTACTTC

J gene: TRBJ2-5
V gene: TRBV11-3
D gene: NA
clone size: many
CDR3 protein: CASSGRDDPGTQYF
CDR3 DNA: TGTGCCAGCAGCGGGCGGGACGACCCAGGGACCCAGTACTTC

J gene: TRBJ2-1
V gene: TRBV9
D gene: TRBD2
clone size: few
CDR3 protein: CASSAGTSGRGDEQFF
CDR3 DNA: TGTGCCAGCAGCGCTGGGACTAGCGGGAGGGGAGATGAGCAGTTCTTC

J gene: TRBJ2-7
V gene: TRBV18
D gene: NA
clone size: many
CDR3 protein: CASSSARWDEQYF
CDR3 DNA: TGTGCCAGCTCATCCGCCCGGTGGGACGAGCAGTACTTC

J gene: TRBJ2-1
V gene: TRBV20-1
D gene: NA
clone size: NA
CDR3 protein: CSAVPGTGRNEQFF
CDR3 DNA: TGCAGTGCTGTTCCCGGGACGGGAAGGAATGAGCAGTTCTTC

J gene: TRBJ1-2
V gene: TRBV19
D gene: NA
clone size: many
CDR3 protein: CASSPGGGQSYTF
CDR3 DNA: TGTGCCAGTAGTCCGGGCGGGGGGCAGAGCTACACCTTC

J gene: TRBJ2-6
V gene: TRBV5-5
D gene: NA
clone size: few
CDR3 protein: CASSPGSLFRSGANVLTF
CDR3 DNA: TGTGCCAGCAGCCCCGGGTCTCTCTTTCGCTCTGGGGCCAACGTCCTGACTTTC

J gene: TRBJ2-2
V gene: TRBV12-3/TRBV12-4
D gene: NA
clone size: many
CDR3 protein: CASIRAGELFF
CDR3 DNA: TGTGCCAGCATCCGTGCCGGGGAGCTGTTTTTT

J gene: TRBJ2-3
V gene: TRBV11-2
D gene: TRBD2
clone size: many
CDR3 protein: CASNTAGGRDTQYF
CDR3 DNA: TGTGCCAGCAACACAGCGGGAGGCCGGGATACGCAGTATTTT

J gene: TRBJ2-2
V gene: TRBV6-2/TRBV6-3
D gene: TRBD2
clone size: many
CDR3 protein: CASSFTSGSETGELFF
CDR3 DNA: TGTGCCAGCAGTTTCACTAGCGGGAGTGAAACCGGGGAGCTGTTTTTT

J gene: TRBJ1-1
V gene: TRBV11-2
D gene: NA
clone size: many
CDR3 protein: CASSFGHRVYTEAFF
CDR3 DNA: TGTGCCAGCAGCTTTGGCCACAGGGTTTATACTGAAGCTTTCTTT

J gene: TRBJ1-6
V gene: TRBV6-1
D gene: NA
clone size: NA
CDR3 protein: CASSDGLTVSPLHF
CDR3 DNA: TGTGCCAGCAGTGATGGGCTAACAGTTTCACCCCTCCACTTT

J gene: TRBJ2-7
V gene: TRBV20-1
D gene: NA
clone size: many
CDR3 protein: CSASGPSYEQYF
CDR3 DNA: TGCAGTGCTAGCGGGCCTTCCTACGAGCAGTACTTC

J gene: TRBJ2-1
V gene: TRBV11-3
D gene: NA
clone size: NA
CDR3 protein: CASSLDLREVYNEQFF
CDR3 DNA: TGTGCCAGCAGCTTAGATCTGAGGGAGGTCTACAATGAGCAGTTCTTC

J gene: TRBJ2-4
V gene: TRBV15
D gene: TRBD2
clone size: NA
CDR3 protein: CATSRGREGKNIQYF
CDR3 DNA: TGTGCCACCAGCCGCGGACGGGAGGGAAAAAACATTCAGTACTTC

J gene: TRBJ1-2
V gene: TRBV20-1
D gene: TRBD1
clone size: many
CDR3 protein: CSATGQGIDYGYTF
CDR3 DNA: TGCAGTGCTACCGGACAGGGGATAGACTATGGCTACACCTTC

J gene: TRBJ2-4
V gene: TRBV20-1
D gene: NA
clone size: few
CDR3 protein: CSASGMSGRNIQYF
CDR3 DNA: TGCAGTGCTAGTGGTATGAGCGGAAGAAACATTCAGTACTTC

J gene: TRBJ1-6
V gene: TRBV18
D gene: NA
clone size: NA
CDR3 protein: CASSPPTALGASPLHF
CDR3 DNA: TGTGCCAGCTCACCACCGACCGCCTTAGGGGCTTCACCCCTCCACTTT

J gene: TRBJ1-2
V gene: TRBV7-2
D gene: TRBD1
clone size: many
CDR3 protein: CASSLKWTGGFDYGYTF
CDR3 DNA: TGTGCCAGCAGCTTGAAATGGACAGGGGGCTTTGACTATGGCTACACCTTC

J gene: TRBJ2-2
V gene: TRBV24-1
D gene: NA
clone size: few
CDR3 protein: CATSDQSLGGTGELFF
CDR3 DNA: TGTGCCACCAGTGATCAGTCCCTTGGGGGTACCGGGGAGCTGTTTTTT

J gene: TRBJ2-3
V gene: TRBV6-1
D gene: NA
clone size: many
CDR3 protein: CASSEARRAPDTQYF
CDR3 DNA: TGTGCCAGCAGTGAAGCGCGGAGGGCGCCAGATACGCAGTATTTT

J gene: TRBJ2-1
V gene: TRBV7-9
D gene: TRBD2
clone size: many
CDR3 protein: CASSHSGLAGVNEQFF
CDR3 DNA: TGTGCCAGCAGCCACTCGGGACTAGCGGGAGTGAATGAGCAGTTCTTC

J gene: TRBJ2-1
V gene: TRBV28
D gene: NA
clone size: many
CDR3 protein: CASSFRGPPTREQFF
CDR3 DNA: TGTGCCAGCAGTTTCCGCGGGCCTCCGACGCGGGAGCAGTTCTTC

J gene: TRBJ2-3
V gene: TRBV6-2/TRBV6-3
D gene: NA
clone size: NA
CDR3 protein: CASSYSSADTDTQYF
CDR3 DNA: TGTGCCAGCAGTTACTCGTCAGCGGACACAGATACGCAGTATTTT

J gene: TRBJ1-5
V gene: TRBV5-1
D gene: TRBD1
clone size: NA
CDR3 protein: CASSSGTEVNDQPQHF
CDR3 DNA: TGCGCCAGCAGCTCCGGGACAGAAGTGAATGATCAGCCCCAGCATTTT

J gene: TRBJ2-7
V gene: TRBV20-1
D gene: TRBD2
clone size: many
CDR3 protein: CSARVVAGSSYEQYF
CDR3 DNA: TGCAGTGCTAGAGTCGTAGCGGGAAGCTCCTACGAGCAGTACTTC

J gene: TRBJ1-6
V gene: TRBV10-3
D gene: TRBD1
clone size: many
CDR3 protein: CAISRGTLQGQYHNSPLHF
CDR3 DNA: TGTGCCATCAGTCGGGGTACTCTACAGGGGCAGTACCATAATTCACCCCTCCACTTT

J gene: TRBJ2-3
V gene: TRBV9
D gene: NA
clone size: NA
CDR3 protein: CASSAYQDRIYTQYF
CDR3 DNA: TGTGCCAGCAGCGCCTATCAGGACCGTATATATACGCAGTATTTT

J gene: TRBJ2-7
V gene: TRBV20-1
D gene: TRBD2
clone size: many
CDR3 protein: CSALRTSGGGSGEQYF
CDR3 DNA: TGCAGTGCTCTCAGGACTAGCGGGGGCGGAAGCGGCGAGCAGTACTTC

J gene: TRBJ2-2
V gene: TRBV10-3
D gene: NA
clone size: few
CDR3 protein: CAISDPGTRRGGGELFF
CDR3 DNA: TGTGCCATCAGTGACCCCGGGACCCGCAGAGGGGGCGGGGAGCTGTTTTTT

J gene: TRBJ1-1
V gene: TRBV28
D gene: NA
clone size: NA
CDR3 protein: CASSFERPTEAFF
CDR3 DNA: TGTGCCAGCAGTTTCGAGAGACCTACTGAAGCTTTCTTT

J gene: TRBJ2-7
V gene: TRBV7-2
D gene: NA
clone size: many
CDR3 protein: CASSLGGRETNEQYF
CDR3 DNA: TGTGCCAGCAGCCTCGGTGGCAGGGAAACTAACGAGCAGTACTTC

J gene: TRBJ2-1
V gene: TRBV12-3/TRBV12-4
D gene: NA
clone size: many
CDR3 protein: CASSLAKPPALYNEQFF
CDR3 DNA: TGTGCCAGCAGTTTAGCAAAGCCCCCGGCCTTATACAATGAGCAGTTCTTC

J gene: TRBJ2-1
V gene: TRBV27
D gene: NA
clone size: many
CDR3 protein: CASSLKGQFF
CDR3 DNA: TGTGCCAGCAGTTTGAAGGGCCAGTTCTTC